A selection of T cell receptor beta chains follows, all from one sample in a study of blood T cell repertoires in COVID-19. Here immunoSEQ multiplex PCR was the method, and the copy in TCRdb shows in-frame clones only, minus some. The table lists more than 100,000 clones, roughly 90% of them singletons. Sequenced sample: peripheral blood. These receptors all stem from a man between 65 and 85 years old with active COVID-19. Both conserved end residues are part of each CDR3. Fields, in order: D gene, clone size, J gene, V gene, CDR3 protein, CDR3 DNA. The D gene is left open where the match is weak. Only part of the rows carry a size: once, few, many, or a class if the clone is expanded.

d_call: -
clone_size: -
j_call: TRBJ1-6
v_call: TRBV2
cdr3_aa: CASKAGYNSPLHF
cdr3_nt: TGTGCCAGCAAGGCAGGGTATAATTCACCCCTCCACTTT

d_call: TRBD1
clone_size: -
j_call: TRBJ1-2
v_call: TRBV19
cdr3_aa: CASSIGGQRNYGYTF
cdr3_nt: TGTGCCAGTAGTATAGGGGGACAGCGTAACTATGGCTACACCTTC

d_call: -
clone_size: -
j_call: TRBJ2-1
v_call: TRBV11-1
cdr3_aa: CASSLRGMSSYNEQFF
cdr3_nt: TGTGCCAGCAGCTTACGGGGGATGAGCTCCTACAATGAGCAGTTCTTC

d_call: TRBD1
clone_size: -
j_call: TRBJ2-7
v_call: TRBV15
cdr3_aa: CATSGDRGDYEQYF
cdr3_nt: TGTGCCACCAGCGGGGACAGGGGGGACTACGAGCAGTACTTC

d_call: -
clone_size: -
j_call: TRBJ2-5
v_call: TRBV19
cdr3_aa: CATRKGQGGETQYF
cdr3_nt: TGTGCCACCAGAAAAGGGCAGGGTGGAGAGACCCAGTACTTC

d_call: TRBD1
clone_size: -
j_call: TRBJ1-1
v_call: TRBV6-2/TRBV6-3
cdr3_aa: CASSSQGGEAFF
cdr3_nt: TGTGCCAGCAGTTCACAGGGGGGTGAAGCTTTCTTT

d_call: -
clone_size: -
j_call: TRBJ1-1
v_call: TRBV4-1
cdr3_aa: CASSQDPGRPLNTEAFF
cdr3_nt: TGCGCCAGCAGCCAAGATCCGGGTAGGCCCCTGAACACTGAAGCTTTCTTT

d_call: TRBD1
clone_size: -
j_call: TRBJ1-5
v_call: TRBV5-1
cdr3_aa: CASSPGTVNQPQHF
cdr3_nt: TGCGCCAGCAGCCCGGGGACAGTCAATCAGCCCCAGCATTTT

d_call: -
clone_size: -
j_call: TRBJ1-6
v_call: TRBV5-6
cdr3_aa: CASSPDRGFDNSPLHF
cdr3_nt: TGTGCCAGCAGCCCGGACCGGGGTTTCGATAATTCACCCCTCCACTTT

d_call: -
clone_size: -
j_call: TRBJ1-1
v_call: TRBV9
cdr3_aa: CASSVDAGRNTEAFF
cdr3_nt: TGTGCCAGCAGCGTAGATGCAGGGCGGAACACTGAAGCTTTCTTT

d_call: -
clone_size: -
j_call: TRBJ2-3
v_call: TRBV6-9
cdr3_aa: CASRKARHPQGADTQYF
cdr3_nt: TGTGCCAGCAGGAAAGCCCGACATCCCCAAGGGGCAGATACGCAGTATTTT

d_call: TRBD1
clone_size: -
j_call: TRBJ1-2
v_call: TRBV3-1/TRBV3-2
cdr3_aa: CASSPGPGQRVPRGGYTF
cdr3_nt: TGTGCCAGCAGCCCCGGACCGGGACAGCGTGTCCCCAGAGGTGGCTACACCTTC

d_call: TRBD1
clone_size: -
j_call: TRBJ2-7
v_call: TRBV15
cdr3_aa: CATSRAGTGAGEQYF
cdr3_nt: TGTGCCACCAGTAGAGCCGGGACAGGGGCTGGCGAGCAGTACTTC

d_call: TRBD2
clone_size: few
j_call: TRBJ2-7
v_call: TRBV18
cdr3_aa: CASSPITTSGGYEQYF
cdr3_nt: TGTGCCAGCTCACCGATCACGACTAGCGGGGGCTACGAGCAGTACTTC

d_call: -
clone_size: once
j_call: TRBJ2-3
v_call: TRBV10-3
cdr3_aa: CAISVAGGTDTQYF
cdr3_nt: TGTGCCATCAGTGTTGCAGGGGGCACAGATACGCAGTATTTT

d_call: TRBD2
clone_size: -
j_call: TRBJ2-7
v_call: TRBV7-2
cdr3_aa: CASSEGLAVPYEQYF
cdr3_nt: TGTGCCAGCAGCGAAGGACTAGCGGTGCCCTACGAGCAGTACTTC

d_call: TRBD2
clone_size: -
j_call: TRBJ2-5
v_call: TRBV5-1
cdr3_aa: CASSLPAGGPSEETQYF
cdr3_nt: TGCGCCAGCAGCTTACCAGCGGGAGGGCCATCAGAAGAGACCCAGTACTTC

d_call: -
clone_size: -
j_call: TRBJ2-7
v_call: TRBV7-9
cdr3_aa: CASSSTPARGYEQYF
cdr3_nt: TGTGCCAGCAGCTCAACTCCTGCCCGAGGGTACGAGCAGTACTTC

d_call: -
clone_size: -
j_call: TRBJ1-1
v_call: TRBV19
cdr3_aa: CASRHPRAYYTEAFF
cdr3_nt: TGTGCCAGTAGGCACCCCCGCGCATACTACACTGAAGCTTTCTTT

d_call: -
clone_size: -
j_call: TRBJ2-3
v_call: TRBV18
cdr3_aa: CASSPDSSTDTQYF
cdr3_nt: TGTGCCAGCTCACCCGACTCTAGCACAGATACGCAGTATTTT

d_call: TRBD1
clone_size: -
j_call: TRBJ2-7
v_call: TRBV27
cdr3_aa: CASSLGTVHSYEQYF
cdr3_nt: TGTGCCAGCAGTTTAGGGACAGTACATTCCTACGAGCAGTACTTC

d_call: TRBD1
clone_size: -
j_call: TRBJ1-2
v_call: TRBV6-5
cdr3_aa: CASSRLQGALGYTF
cdr3_nt: TGTGCCAGCAGTCGGCTCCAGGGGGCGCTTGGCTACACCTTC

d_call: -
clone_size: -
j_call: TRBJ2-2
v_call: TRBV24-1
cdr3_aa: CATGWSRTANTGELFF
cdr3_nt: TGTGCCACAGGCTGGTCCCGGACTGCGAACACCGGGGAGCTGTTTTTT

d_call: TRBD2
clone_size: once
j_call: TRBJ2-3
v_call: TRBV5-1
cdr3_aa: CASRQLAGPTDTQYF
cdr3_nt: TGCGCCAGCAGACAACTAGCGGGACCCACAGATACGCAGTATTTT

d_call: -
clone_size: -
j_call: TRBJ2-3
v_call: TRBV30
cdr3_aa: CAWSERSPTGTQYF
cdr3_nt: TGTGCCTGGAGTGAGCGATCTCCCACGGGTACGCAGTATTTT

d_call: -
clone_size: -
j_call: TRBJ2-5
v_call: TRBV4-1
cdr3_aa: CASSQRPEGTQYF
cdr3_nt: TGCGCCAGCAGCCAGCGGCCAGAAGGGACCCAGTACTTC

d_call: -
clone_size: -
j_call: TRBJ2-7
v_call: TRBV28
cdr3_aa: CASRSDRSEQYF
cdr3_nt: TGTGCCAGCAGATCCGACAGATCCGAGCAGTACTTC

d_call: TRBD2
clone_size: -
j_call: TRBJ2-1
v_call: TRBV20-1
cdr3_aa: CSASPVTSGINEQFF
cdr3_nt: TGCAGTGCTAGTCCAGTGACTAGCGGAATCAATGAGCAGTTCTTC

d_call: TRBD2
clone_size: -
j_call: TRBJ2-1
v_call: TRBV4-3
cdr3_aa: CASSLGTSGSRDEQFF
cdr3_nt: TGCGCCAGCAGCCTCGGGACTAGCGGGAGCCGCGATGAGCAGTTCTTC

d_call: TRBD1
clone_size: -
j_call: TRBJ2-3
v_call: TRBV7-3
cdr3_aa: CASSLAGDRGNTQYF
cdr3_nt: TGTGCCAGCAGCTTAGCGGGGGACAGGGGAAATACGCAGTATTTT

d_call: -
clone_size: -
j_call: TRBJ2-6
v_call: TRBV7-3
cdr3_aa: CASSLQGAAISSGANVLTF
cdr3_nt: TGTGCCAGCAGCTTGCAAGGGGCCGCTATTTCATCTGGGGCCAACGTCCTGACTTTC

d_call: -
clone_size: -
j_call: TRBJ2-3
v_call: TRBV28
cdr3_aa: CASSQGKGPDTQYF
cdr3_nt: TGTGCCAGCAGTCAGGGGAAGGGGCCAGATACGCAGTATTTT

d_call: TRBD1
clone_size: -
j_call: TRBJ1-2
v_call: TRBV18
cdr3_aa: CASSPLEGTGVGYTF
cdr3_nt: TGTGCCAGCTCACCACTCGAAGGGACAGGGGTTGGCTACACCTTC

d_call: TRBD1
clone_size: -
j_call: TRBJ2-5
v_call: TRBV9
cdr3_aa: CASSRRPGQGGETQYF
cdr3_nt: TGTGCCAGCAGCAGACGTCCGGGACAGGGAGGAGAGACCCAGTACTTC

d_call: TRBD1
clone_size: few
j_call: TRBJ1-2
v_call: TRBV29-1
cdr3_aa: CSVELQGNYGYTF
cdr3_nt: TGCAGCGTTGAGTTACAGGGGAACTATGGCTACACCTTC

d_call: TRBD2
clone_size: -
j_call: TRBJ2-1
v_call: TRBV19
cdr3_aa: CASSIVIAGGDEQFF
cdr3_nt: TGTGCCAGTAGTATTGTTATAGCGGGAGGGGATGAGCAGTTCTTC

d_call: TRBD2
clone_size: -
j_call: TRBJ2-3
v_call: TRBV19
cdr3_aa: CASLGLAGCITDTQYF
cdr3_nt: TGTGCCAGTCTCGGACTAGCGGGATGTATAACAGATACGCAGTATTTT

d_call: TRBD2
clone_size: -
j_call: TRBJ2-7
v_call: TRBV6-5
cdr3_aa: CASEISGRTSEQYF
cdr3_nt: TGTGCCAGCGAGATTAGCGGGAGGACTTCCGAGCAGTACTTC

d_call: TRBD1
clone_size: -
j_call: TRBJ2-7
v_call: TRBV12-3/TRBV12-4
cdr3_aa: CASSFNQGDEQYF
cdr3_nt: TGTGCCAGCAGCTTTAACCAGGGGGACGAGCAGTACTTC

d_call: -
clone_size: few
j_call: TRBJ2-7
v_call: TRBV28
cdr3_aa: CASIPGGGTTLYEQYF
cdr3_nt: TGTGCCAGCATCCCTGGGGGCGGGACTACCCTCTACGAGCAGTACTTC

d_call: -
clone_size: -
j_call: TRBJ1-1
v_call: TRBV19
cdr3_aa: CASTVGGMNTEAFF
cdr3_nt: TGTGCCAGTACCGTCGGGGGGATGAACACTGAAGCTTTCTTT

d_call: -
clone_size: -
j_call: TRBJ1-5
v_call: TRBV28
cdr3_aa: CASSLGQQNQPQHF
cdr3_nt: TGTGCCAGCAGTTTGGGCCAACAAAATCAGCCCCAGCATTTT

d_call: TRBD1
clone_size: -
j_call: TRBJ2-5
v_call: TRBV5-4
cdr3_aa: CASSLRITGEETQYF
cdr3_nt: TGTGCCAGCAGCTTGCGGATCACAGGGGAGGAGACCCAGTACTTC

d_call: TRBD2
clone_size: -
j_call: TRBJ2-1
v_call: TRBV9
cdr3_aa: CASSEGPPGLGVSEQFF
cdr3_nt: TGTGCCAGCAGCGAGGGGCCCCCGGGACTAGGAGTGAGTGAGCAGTTCTTC

d_call: -
clone_size: -
j_call: TRBJ1-5
v_call: TRBV23-1
cdr3_aa: CASSQGVQAQGRQSAQHF
cdr3_nt: TGCGCCAGCAGTCAAGGGGTCCAAGCACAGGGAAGACAATCAGCCCAGCATTTT

d_call: -
clone_size: -
j_call: TRBJ2-7
v_call: TRBV5-8
cdr3_aa: CASSRPARPLSYEQYF
cdr3_nt: TGTGCCAGCAGCCGCCCAGCGAGGCCCCTCTCCTACGAGCAGTACTTC

d_call: -
clone_size: -
j_call: TRBJ2-1
v_call: TRBV24-1
cdr3_aa: CATSGASDLFNEQFF
cdr3_nt: TGTGCCACCAGTGGGGCTAGCGACTTGTTCAATGAGCAGTTCTTC

d_call: -
clone_size: -
j_call: TRBJ2-3
v_call: TRBV5-1
cdr3_aa: CASSLDEGRADTQYF
cdr3_nt: TGCGCCAGCAGCTTGGACGAGGGTCGCGCAGATACGCAGTATTTT